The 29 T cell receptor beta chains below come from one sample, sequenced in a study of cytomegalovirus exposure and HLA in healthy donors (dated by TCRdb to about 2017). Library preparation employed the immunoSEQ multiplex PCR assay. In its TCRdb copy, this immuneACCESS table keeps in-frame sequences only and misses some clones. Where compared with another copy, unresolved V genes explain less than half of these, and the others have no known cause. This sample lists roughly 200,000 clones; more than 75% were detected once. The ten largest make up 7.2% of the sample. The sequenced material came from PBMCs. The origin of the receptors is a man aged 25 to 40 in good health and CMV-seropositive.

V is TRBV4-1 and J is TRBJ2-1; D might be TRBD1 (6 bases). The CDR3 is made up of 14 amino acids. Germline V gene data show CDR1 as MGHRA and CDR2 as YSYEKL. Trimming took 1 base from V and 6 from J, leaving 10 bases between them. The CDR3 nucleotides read TGCGCCAGCAGCCAAGTACTAGGGGGCAATGAGCAGTTCTTC. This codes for CASSQVLGGNEQFF.

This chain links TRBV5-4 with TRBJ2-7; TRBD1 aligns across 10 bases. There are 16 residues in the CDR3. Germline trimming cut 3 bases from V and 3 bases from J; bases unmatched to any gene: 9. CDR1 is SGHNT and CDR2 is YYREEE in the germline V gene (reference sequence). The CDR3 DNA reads TGTGCCAGCAGCTGGGGAGGGACAGGGGTTGGCTACGAGCAGTACTTC. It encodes CASSWGGTGVGYEQYF.

The CDR3 region has the DNA TGTGCCAGCAGTACACGACGTGGCTACAATGAGCAGTTCTTC. This sequence encodes CASSTRRGYNEQFF. The chain recombines TRBV27 with TRBJ2-1, with D uncertain. The ends were cut back, 5 bases at V and 3 bases at J, with 11 bases in the middle. Germline loops: CDR1 MNHEY, CDR2 SMNVEV (reference sequence). The CDR3 is 14 amino acids.

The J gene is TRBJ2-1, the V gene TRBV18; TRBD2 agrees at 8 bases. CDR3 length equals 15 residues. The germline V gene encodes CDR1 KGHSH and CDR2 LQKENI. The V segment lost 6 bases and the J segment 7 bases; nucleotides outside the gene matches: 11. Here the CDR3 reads CASSPAAGGGNEQFF. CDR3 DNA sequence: TGTGCCAGCTCCCCTGCGGCGGGGGGTGGGAATGAGCAGTTCTTC.

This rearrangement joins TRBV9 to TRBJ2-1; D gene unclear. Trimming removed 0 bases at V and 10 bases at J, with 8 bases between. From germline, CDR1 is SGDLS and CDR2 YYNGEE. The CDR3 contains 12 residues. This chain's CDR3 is CASSVGDSEQFF. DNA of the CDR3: TGTGCCAGCAGCGTAGGTGACTCCGAGCAGTTCTTC.

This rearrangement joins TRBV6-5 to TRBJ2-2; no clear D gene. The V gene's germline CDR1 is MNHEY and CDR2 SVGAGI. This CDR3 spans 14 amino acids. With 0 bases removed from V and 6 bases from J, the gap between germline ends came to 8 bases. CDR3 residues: CASSYSPHSGELFF. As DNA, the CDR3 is TGTGCCAGCAGTTACTCTCCCCATTCCGGGGAGCTGTTTTTT.

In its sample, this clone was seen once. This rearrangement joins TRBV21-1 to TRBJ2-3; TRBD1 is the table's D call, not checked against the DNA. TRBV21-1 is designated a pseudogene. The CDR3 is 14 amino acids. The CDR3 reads CASSAGALSTQPYF. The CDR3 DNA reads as TGTGCCAGCAGCGCTGGGGCACTTTCAACCCAGCCGTATTTT.

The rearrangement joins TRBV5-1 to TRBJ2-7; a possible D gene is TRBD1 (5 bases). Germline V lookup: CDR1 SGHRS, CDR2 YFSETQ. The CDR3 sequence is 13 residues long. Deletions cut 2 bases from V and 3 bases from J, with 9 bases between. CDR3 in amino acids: CASSLVDNYEQYF. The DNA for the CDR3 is TGCGCCAGCAGCTTAGTGGACAACTACGAGCAGTACTTC.

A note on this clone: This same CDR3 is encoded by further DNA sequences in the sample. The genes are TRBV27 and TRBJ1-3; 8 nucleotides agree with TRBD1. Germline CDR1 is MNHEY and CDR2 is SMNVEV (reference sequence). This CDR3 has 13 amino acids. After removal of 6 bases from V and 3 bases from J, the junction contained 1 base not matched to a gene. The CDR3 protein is CASRGQGGNTIYF. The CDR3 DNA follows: TGTGCCAGCAGAGGACAGGGTGGAAACACCATATATTTT.

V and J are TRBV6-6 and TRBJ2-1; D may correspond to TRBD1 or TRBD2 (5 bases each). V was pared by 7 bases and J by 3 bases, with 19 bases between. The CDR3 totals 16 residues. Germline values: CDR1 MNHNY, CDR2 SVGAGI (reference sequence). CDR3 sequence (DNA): TGTGCCAGCACAACGACTGGGGGACCGCTCTACAATGAGCAGTTCTTC. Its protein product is CASTTTGGPLYNEQFF.

The CDR3 DNA sequence: TGTGCCAGCAGCGGAATCGGCCAGAACACCGGGGAGCTGTTTTTT. It specifies CASSGIGQNTGELFF. The genes are TRBV9 and TRBJ2-2, with D unclear. Germline-derived CDR1 and CDR2 are SGDLS and YYNGEE. V was cut by 3 bases and J by 1 base, with 10 bases left in between. The CDR3 spans 15 residues.

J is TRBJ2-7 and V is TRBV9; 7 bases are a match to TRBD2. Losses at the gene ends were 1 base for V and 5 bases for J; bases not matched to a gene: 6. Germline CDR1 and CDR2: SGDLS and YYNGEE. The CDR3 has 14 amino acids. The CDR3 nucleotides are TGTGCCAGCAGCGTACTCGGTGGGGGGGACGAGCAGTACTTC. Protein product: CASSVLGGGDEQYF.

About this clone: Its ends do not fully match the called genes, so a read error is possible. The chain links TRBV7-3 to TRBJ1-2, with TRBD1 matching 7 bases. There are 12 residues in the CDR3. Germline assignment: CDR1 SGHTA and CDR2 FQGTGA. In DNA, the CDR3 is TGTGCCAGCAGCCAATCACAGGGGAGAATATCGTTC. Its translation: CASSQSQGRISF.

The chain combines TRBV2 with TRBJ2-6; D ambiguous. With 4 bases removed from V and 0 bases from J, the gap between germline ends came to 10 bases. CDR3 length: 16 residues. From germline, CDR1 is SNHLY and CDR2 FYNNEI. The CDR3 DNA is TGTGCCAGCAGTGGAACACGGGTCTCTGGGGCCAACGTCCTGACTTTC. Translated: CASSGTRVSGANVLTF.

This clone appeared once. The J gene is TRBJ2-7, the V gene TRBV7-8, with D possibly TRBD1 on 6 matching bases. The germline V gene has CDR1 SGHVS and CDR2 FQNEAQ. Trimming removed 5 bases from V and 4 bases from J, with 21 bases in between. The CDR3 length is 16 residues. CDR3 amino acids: CASSPGRGTLAYEQYF. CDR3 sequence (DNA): TGTGCCAGCAGCCCCGGCAGGGGCACGTTGGCGTACGAGCAGTACTTC.

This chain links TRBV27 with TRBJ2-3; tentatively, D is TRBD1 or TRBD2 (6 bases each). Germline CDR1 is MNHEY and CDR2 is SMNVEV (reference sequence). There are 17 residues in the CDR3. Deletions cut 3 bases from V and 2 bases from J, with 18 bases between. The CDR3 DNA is TGTGCCAGCAGTTTCCGGGGGACATTAAGTTCCACAGATACGCAGTATTTT. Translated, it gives CASSFRGTLSSTDTQYF.

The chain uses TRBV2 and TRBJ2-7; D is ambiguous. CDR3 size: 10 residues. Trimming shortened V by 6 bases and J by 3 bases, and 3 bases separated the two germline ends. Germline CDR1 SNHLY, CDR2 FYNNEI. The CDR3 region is CASRNYEQYF. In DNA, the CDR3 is TGTGCCAGCAGGAACTACGAGCAGTACTTC.

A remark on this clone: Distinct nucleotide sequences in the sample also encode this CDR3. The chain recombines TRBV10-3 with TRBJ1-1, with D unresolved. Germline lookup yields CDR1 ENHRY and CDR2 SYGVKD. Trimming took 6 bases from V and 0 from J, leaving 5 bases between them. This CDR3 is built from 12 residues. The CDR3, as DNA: TGTGCCATCAGAGAGATGAACACTGAAGCTTTCTTT. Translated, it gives CAIREMNTEAFF.

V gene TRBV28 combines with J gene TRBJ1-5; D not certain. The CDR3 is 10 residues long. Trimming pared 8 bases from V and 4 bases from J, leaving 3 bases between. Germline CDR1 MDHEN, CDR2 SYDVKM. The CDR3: CASGNQPQHF. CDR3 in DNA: TGTGCCAGCGGAAATCAGCCCCAGCATTTT.

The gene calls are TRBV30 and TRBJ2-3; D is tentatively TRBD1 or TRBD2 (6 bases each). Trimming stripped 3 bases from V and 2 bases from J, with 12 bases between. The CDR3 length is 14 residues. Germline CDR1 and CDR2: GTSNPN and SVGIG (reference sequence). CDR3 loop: CAWRFRGLTDTQYF. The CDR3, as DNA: TGTGCCTGGAGGTTCAGGGGACTCACAGATACGCAGTATTTT.

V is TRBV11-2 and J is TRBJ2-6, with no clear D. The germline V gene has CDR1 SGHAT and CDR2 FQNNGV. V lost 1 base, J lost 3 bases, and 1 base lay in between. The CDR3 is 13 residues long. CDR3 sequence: CASSLGGANVLTF. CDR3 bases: TGTGCCAGCAGCTTAGGTGGGGCCAACGTCCTGACTTTC.

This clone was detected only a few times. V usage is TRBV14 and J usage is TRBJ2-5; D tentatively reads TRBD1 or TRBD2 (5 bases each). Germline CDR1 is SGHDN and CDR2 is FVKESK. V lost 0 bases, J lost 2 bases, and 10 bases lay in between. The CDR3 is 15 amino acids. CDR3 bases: TGTGCCAGCAGCCAAGATCGCTGGGGGCAAGAGACCCAGTACTTC. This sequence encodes CASSQDRWGQETQYF.

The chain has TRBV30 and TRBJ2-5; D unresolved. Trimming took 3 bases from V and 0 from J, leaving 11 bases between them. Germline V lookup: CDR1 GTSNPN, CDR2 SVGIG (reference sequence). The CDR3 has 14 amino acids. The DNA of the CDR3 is TGTGCCTGGAGAAGACTGCTGTACCAAGAGACCCAGTACTTC. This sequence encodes CAWRRLLYQETQYF. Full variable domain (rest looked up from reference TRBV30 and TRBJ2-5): SQTIHQWPATLVQPVGSPLSLECTVEGTSNPNLYWYRQAAGRGLQLLFYSVGIGQISSEVPQNLSASRPQDRQFILSSKKLLLSDSGFYLCAWRRLLYQETQYFGPGTRLLVL.

In DNA, the CDR3 is TGTGCCAGCTCACCACGGGGGGTCGAGCAGTACTTC. Residues: CASSPRGVEQYF. The J gene is TRBJ2-7, the V gene TRBV18; D is perhaps TRBD2 (6 bases). Per the germline V gene, CDR1 is KGHSH and CDR2 is LQKENI. Trimming stripped 1 base from V and 6 bases from J, with 7 bases between. The CDR3 is 12 amino acids.

Here the CDR3 reads CASSPPGTTYNEQFF. The CDR3 coding sequence is TGTGCCAGCAGCCCCCCGGGGACTACCTACAATGAGCAGTTCTTC. The chain carries TRBV9 and TRBJ2-1; 7 bases map to TRBD2. The CDR3 extends over 15 amino acids. The germline V gene encodes CDR1 SGDLS and CDR2 YYNGEE. V lost 4 bases to trimming and J lost 2 bases; unmatched junction nucleotides: 6.

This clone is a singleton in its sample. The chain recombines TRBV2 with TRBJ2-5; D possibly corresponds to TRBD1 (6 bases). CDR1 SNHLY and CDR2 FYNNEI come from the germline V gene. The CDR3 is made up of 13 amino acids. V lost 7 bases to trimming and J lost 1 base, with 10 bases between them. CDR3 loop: CASNGQIQETQYF. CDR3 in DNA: TGTGCCAGCAACGGACAGATCCAAGAGACCCAGTACTTC. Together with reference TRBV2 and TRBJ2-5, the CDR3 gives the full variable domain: EPEVTQTPSHQVTQMGQEVILRCVPISNHLYFYWYRQILGQKVEFLVSFYNNEISEKSEIFDDQFSVERPDGSNFTLKIRSTKLEDSAMYFCASNGQIQETQYFGPGTRLLVL.

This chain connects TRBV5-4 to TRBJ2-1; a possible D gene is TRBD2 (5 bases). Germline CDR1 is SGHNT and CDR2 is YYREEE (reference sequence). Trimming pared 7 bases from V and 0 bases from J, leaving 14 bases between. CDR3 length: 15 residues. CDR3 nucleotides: TGTGCCAGCCCCAGCTTGGGGAGCTCCTACAATGAGCAGTTCTTC. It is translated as CASPSLGSSYNEQFF. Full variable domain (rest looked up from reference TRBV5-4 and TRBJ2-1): ETGVTQSPTHLIKTRGQQVTLRCSSQSGHNTVSWYQQALGQGPQFIFQYYREEENGRGNFPPRFSGLQFPNYSSELNVNALELDDSALYLCASPSLGSSYNEQFFGPGTRLTVL.

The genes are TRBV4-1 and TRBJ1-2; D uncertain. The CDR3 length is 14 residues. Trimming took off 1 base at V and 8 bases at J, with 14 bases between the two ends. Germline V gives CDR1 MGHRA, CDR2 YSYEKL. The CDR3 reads CASSQGADPEGYTF. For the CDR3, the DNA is TGCGCCAGCAGCCAAGGGGCTGATCCGGAGGGCTACACCTTC.

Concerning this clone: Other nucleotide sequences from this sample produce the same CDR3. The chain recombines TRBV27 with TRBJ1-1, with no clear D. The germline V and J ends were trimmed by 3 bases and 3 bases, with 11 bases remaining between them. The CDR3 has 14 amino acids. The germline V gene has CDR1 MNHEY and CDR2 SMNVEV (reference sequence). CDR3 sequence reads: CASSFRGLDTEAFF. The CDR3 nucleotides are TGTGCCAGCAGTTTCCGGGGATTGGACACTGAAGCTTTCTTT.